Listed below are T cell receptor beta chains from one sample, sequenced in a study of blood T cell repertoires in COVID-19. The protocol was immunoSEQ multiplex PCR, while the TCRdb copy is restricted to in-frame clones and leaves out a portion. The data show roughly 150,000 clones, roughly nine tenths seen once. Sequenced sample: peripheral blood. These receptors were obtained from a man in his 60s with active or convalescent COVID-19. Both conserved end residues are part of each CDR3. The order of the fields is CDR3 protein, CDR3 DNA, clone size, V gene, D gene, J gene. D genes are given only for firm matches. Not all rows give a size; the values are once, few, many and, for expanded clones, a class.

CDR3aa: CASSPRQDREAYGYTF
CDR3nt: TGCGCCAGCAGCCCGCGACAGGACAGGGAGGCCTATGGCTACACCTTC
abundance: few
v_gene: TRBV5-1
d_gene: TRBD1
j_gene: TRBJ1-2

CDR3aa: CASSSTDREYEQYF
CDR3nt: TGTGCCAGCAGCTCAACCGACAGGGAATACGAGCAGTACTTC
abundance: .
v_gene: TRBV7-9
d_gene: TRBD1
j_gene: TRBJ2-7

CDR3aa: CASSEASGGQPQHF
CDR3nt: TGTGCCAGCAGTGAAGCGTCAGGGGGACAGCCCCAGCATTTT
abundance: .
v_gene: TRBV6-1
d_gene: TRBD1
j_gene: TRBJ1-5

CDR3aa: CASSSRTGSSGNTIYF
CDR3nt: TGTGCCAGCAGCTCCAGGACGGGAAGCTCTGGAAACACCATATATTTT
abundance: .
v_gene: TRBV7-9
d_gene: .
j_gene: TRBJ1-3

CDR3aa: CASSKQETVSYEQYF
CDR3nt: TGTGCCAGCAGCAAACAAGAGACAGTCTCCTACGAGCAGTACTTC
abundance: .
v_gene: TRBV21-1
d_gene: .
j_gene: TRBJ2-7

CDR3aa: CASSLGGSKYEQYF
CDR3nt: TGTGCCAGCAGCCTTGGCGGGAGCAAATACGAGCAGTACTTC
abundance: .
v_gene: TRBV7-2
d_gene: TRBD2
j_gene: TRBJ2-7

CDR3aa: CASSLGGGNYGYTF
CDR3nt: TGTGCCAGCAGCTTGGGAGGGGGTAACTATGGCTACACCTTC
abundance: .
v_gene: TRBV5-6
d_gene: .
j_gene: TRBJ1-2

CDR3aa: CASSTWTGAEDNEQFF
CDR3nt: TGTGCCAGCAGCACCTGGACAGGGGCGGAAGATAATGAGCAGTTCTTC
abundance: .
v_gene: TRBV21-1
d_gene: .
j_gene: TRBJ2-1

CDR3aa: CASSYSLGAGTEAFF
CDR3nt: TGTGCCAGCAGTTACTCGTTGGGGGCCGGCACTGAAGCTTTCTTT
abundance: .
v_gene: TRBV6-6
d_gene: .
j_gene: TRBJ1-1

CDR3aa: CSVEEGMNTEAFF
CDR3nt: TGCAGCGTTGAGGAGGGTATGAACACTGAAGCTTTCTTT
abundance: .
v_gene: TRBV29-1
d_gene: .
j_gene: TRBJ1-1

CDR3aa: CASLSPSRETQYF
CDR3nt: TGCGCCAGCCTAAGTCCTAGTAGGGAGACCCAGTACTTC
abundance: .
v_gene: TRBV5-1
d_gene: .
j_gene: TRBJ2-5

CDR3aa: CASSEYEGSTDTQYF
CDR3nt: TGTGCCAGCAGTGAATACGAGGGTAGCACAGATACGCAGTATTTT
abundance: .
v_gene: TRBV6-1
d_gene: .
j_gene: TRBJ2-3

CDR3aa: CASSLVVSLTFAFEQYF
CDR3nt: TGTGCCAGCAGCTTAGTAGTCTCTCTTACCTTCGCCTTCGAGCAGTACTTC
abundance: .
v_gene: TRBV7-9
d_gene: .
j_gene: TRBJ2-7

CDR3aa: CASSMRPGGAAGAKNIQYF
CDR3nt: TGTGCCAGTAGTATGCGGCCAGGGGGCGCCGCCGGGGCCAAAAACATTCAGTACTTC
abundance: .
v_gene: TRBV19
d_gene: TRBD1
j_gene: TRBJ2-4

CDR3aa: CASSFQSPIILSGELFF
CDR3nt: TGCGCCAGCAGCTTCCAGTCGCCGATAATATTATCCGGGGAGCTGTTTTTT
abundance: .
v_gene: TRBV5-1
d_gene: .
j_gene: TRBJ2-2

CDR3aa: CASSQTQALNYGYTF
CDR3nt: TGTGCCAGCAGCCAGACCCAGGCGCTTAACTATGGCTACACCTTC
abundance: .
v_gene: TRBV3-1/TRBV3-2
d_gene: .
j_gene: TRBJ1-2

CDR3aa: CASRGLAGGQETQYF
CDR3nt: TGTGCCAGCAGAGGTCTAGCGGGGGGCCAAGAGACCCAGTACTTC
abundance: .
v_gene: TRBV2
d_gene: TRBD2
j_gene: TRBJ2-5

CDR3aa: CASSKDRMFYGYTF
CDR3nt: TGTGCCAGCAGTAAGGACAGGATGTTCTATGGCTACACCTTC
abundance: .
v_gene: TRBV9
d_gene: TRBD1
j_gene: TRBJ1-2

CDR3aa: CASSLGEGGVGDYEQYF
CDR3nt: TGTGCCAGCAGCTTGGGCGAAGGGGGAGTGGGGGACTACGAGCAGTACTTC
abundance: .
v_gene: TRBV5-4
d_gene: .
j_gene: TRBJ2-7

CDR3aa: CASSPTGTGGNTIYF
CDR3nt: TGCGCCAGCAGCCCAACCGGGACAGGGGGAAACACCATATATTTT
abundance: .
v_gene: TRBV5-1
d_gene: TRBD1
j_gene: TRBJ1-3

CDR3aa: CASSDLQGLAGELFF
CDR3nt: TGTGCCAGCAGTGATTTACAGGGATTAGCCGGGGAGCTGTTTTTT
abundance: .
v_gene: TRBV2
d_gene: .
j_gene: TRBJ2-2

CDR3aa: CASRAGTDSCEQYF
CDR3nt: TGTGCCAGCAGGGCCGGGACAGATTCCTGCGAGCAGTACTTC
abundance: once
v_gene: TRBV6-5
d_gene: TRBD1
j_gene: TRBJ2-7

CDR3aa: CAIKEGAGTEAFF
CDR3nt: TGTGCCATCAAGGAGGGGGCGGGCACTGAAGCTTTCTTT
abundance: few
v_gene: TRBV10-3
d_gene: TRBD1
j_gene: TRBJ1-1